The present entry profiles one T cell receptor beta chain with its context. What it binds is unknown. The sequence runs out 3 residues before the end of the CDR3; the remainder is reconstructed from the germline J gene. Each donor provided about 4.5 to 8.5 ml of heparinized whole blood. The sample originates from a study of T cell clonality in common variable immunodeficiency. Profiled with immunoSEQ multiplex PCR; TCRdb holds only in-frame clones, not every one. The data show approximately 11,000 clones, with none appearing a single time. The germline CDR1 and CDR2 sequences are SGHTA and FQGNSA. The J segment lost 6 bases and the V segment lost 5 bases, leaving 8 bases of the junction unmatched. This CDR3 is built from 14 residues. Study-wide points: Common variable immunodeficiency TCR beta sequences reportedly had fewer deletions and N-nucleotide insertions.

The origin of this receptor is a human donor with common variable immunodeficiency. The chain carries TRBV7-2 and TRBJ2-3; 7 bases are a match to TRBD1. Sequenced: peripheral blood mononuclear cells. CDR3: CASSPMGTADTQYF. The sequenced CDR3 bases are TGTGCCAGCAGCCCTATGGGGACAGCTGATACG.